The 4 T cell receptor beta chains below all came from one sample that was sequenced in a study of shared clonotypes between healthy human individuals. Sequencing used immunoSEQ multiplex PCR; TCRdb keeps in-frame clones, though not all of them. Of more than 2 million clones in the sample, about 94% were seen once. Terminally differentiated effector memory CD45RA+ cells were left out of the naive CD8 fraction, which was CD45RO-negative and positively selected for CCR7. Sequencing was carried out using naive CD8+ T cells from PBMCs. All receptors come from a young man in good health. Some clones in this sample may be carry-over from other donors' samples.

This clone was seen just once. The rearrangement uses TRBV27 and TRBJ1-1, with D unresolved. Trimming stripped 5 bases from V and 2 bases from J, with 15 bases between. This CDR3 spans 15 amino acids. The germline gives CDR1 MNHEY, CDR2 SMNVEV (reference sequence). The CDR3 nucleotides are TGTGCCAGCAGTCGTCTGTATAAGAAAAACACTGAAGCTTTCTTT. It specifies CASSRLYKKNTEAFF.

V is TRBV4-1 and J is TRBJ2-2; 9 nucleotides align to TRBD1. The junction had 11 bases not matched to a gene; V was cut back by 7 bases and J by 5 bases. This CDR3 has 16 residues. Germline loops: CDR1 MGHRA, CDR2 YSYEKL. Written as DNA, the CDR3 is TGCGCCAGCACCCCGCTAGGGACAGGGTATACCGGGGAGCTGTTTTTT. It is translated as CASTPLGTGYTGELFF.

The V and J genes are TRBV7-9 and TRBJ2-2; D gene ambiguous. The germline V gene has CDR1 SEHNR and CDR2 FQNEAQ (reference sequence). The germline V and J ends were trimmed by 5 bases and 4 bases, with 11 bases remaining between them. CDR3 length: 14 amino acids. The CDR3, as DNA: TGTGCCAGCAGCCCACGGGCTCGCACCGGGGAGCTGTTTTTT. Encoded protein: CASSPRARTGELFF.

The CDR3 DNA follows: TGTGCCAGCAGCGTAGATGGTAGACGCGATGAGCAGTTCTTC. Its translation: CASSVDGRRDEQFF. This chain connects TRBV9 to TRBJ2-1; D not resolved. Germline V gene sequence: CDR1 SGDLS, CDR2 YYNGEE. Trimming pared 0 bases from V and 8 bases from J, leaving 12 bases between. The CDR3 contains 14 residues.